This T cell receptor (beta chain) stems from a study of blood T cell repertoires in COVID-19. TCRdb's copy holds only in-frame clones and misses some; the assay was immunoSEQ multiplex PCR. Here the sample spans about 250,000 clones, roughly 85% being singletons. Between the trimmed V and J ends, which lost 0 bases and 3 bases, there was a span of 9 bases. CDR3 length: 14 amino acids. Germline V gene sequence: CDR1 SGDLS, CDR2 YYNGEE. This sequence originates from a man aged 18 to 30 with active or convalescent COVID-19. This chain uses TRBV9 with TRBJ1-1; D possibly corresponds to TRBD1 (5 bases). The sequencing input was peripheral blood. CDR3 protein: CASSVGGAHTEAFF. In DNA form, the CDR3 reads TGTGCCAGCAGCGTAGGGGGCGCCCACACTGAAGCTTTCTTT.